This T cell receptor (beta chain) was retrieved from a study of CD8 T cells in ankylosing spondylitis. Findings of the study overall: Matched synovial fluid from ankylosing spondylitis patients was reported to be enriched for disease-linked clones.

To note about this clonotype: Its antigen is as yet unknown.

It was by quantitative 5'-RACE with molecular barcodes that TCR beta libraries were made. TCRdb reprocessed the 5' RACE reads via MiXCR and lists one record per CDR3 protein. The sample has approximately 250,000 distinct CDR3 sequences, about 30% seen once. Between the trimmed V and J ends, which lost 3 bases and 2 bases, there was a span of 11 bases. This CDR3 is built from 15 residues. Germline assignment: CDR1 KGHDR and CDR2 SFDVKD. This TCR derives from a male donor with ankylosing spondylitis or in good health (not recorded which). The rearrangement links TRBV24-1 to TRBJ2-3; D is possibly TRBD2 (5 bases). The sequenced material came from blood, either unsorted or a sorted T cell fraction (not recorded which). DNA for the CDR3: TGTGCCACCAGTGATCAACTGGAGGCCACAGATACGCAGTATTTT. It encodes CATSDQLEATDTQYF.